The sequence of this T cell receptor beta chain was determined in a study of human T cells and chemical hapten exposure. The time point denotes: healthy volunteer bleed at 2 weeks. Unseparated into fractions, whole blood served as the source from which total RNA was extracted. Trimming cost V 5 bases and J 9 bases, with 20 bases left between them. The CDR3 extends over 16 amino acids. Ten or more counts support this clonotype. TCRdb reprocessed the RACE reads with MiXCR, giving one entry per CDR3 protein. The sample records about 130,000 distinct CDR3 sequences, approximately 9% being singletons. The chain uses TRBV12-3 or TRBV12-4 and TRBJ1-6, with D possibly TRBD1 on 6 matching bases. Specimen: whole blood. The clonotype originates from a male donor in good health. Some clones in this sample may be carry-over from other donors' samples. CDR3 coding DNA: TGTGCCAGCAGTCCCTACCCCACAGGGTTAATTTCACCCCTCCACTTT. It translates to CASSPYPTGLISPLHF.